The entry below describes one T cell receptor (beta chain). The record originates from a study of blood T cells in healthy people across ages. The V gene end was trimmed by 2 bases and the J gene end by 5 bases; junction bases not matched to a gene: 15. Germline CDR1 reads SNHLY; CDR2 reads FYNNEI. This CDR3 contains 19 residues. A second about 6 to 12 cycle PCR used barcoded and J-beta primers. The yield of each sample was at least 2.5 million CDR3-containing paired-end reads. TCRdb redid the calling of the 5' RACE reads with MiXCR, one entry per CDR3 protein. The sample gives roughly 1,500,000 distinct CDR3 sequences, approximately 38% of which show up once; 7.9% is in the top ten.

The sequence was obtained from a woman between 18 and 30 years old in good health. Material for sequencing was blood. J is TRBJ1-5 and V is TRBV2, with 10 bases aligning to TRBD1. CDR3 in DNA: TGTGCCAGCAGTGAAATTTTGGTTGACAGGGGGCCTCTCGATCAGCCCCAGCATTTT. Its protein product is CASSEILVDRGPLDQPQHF.